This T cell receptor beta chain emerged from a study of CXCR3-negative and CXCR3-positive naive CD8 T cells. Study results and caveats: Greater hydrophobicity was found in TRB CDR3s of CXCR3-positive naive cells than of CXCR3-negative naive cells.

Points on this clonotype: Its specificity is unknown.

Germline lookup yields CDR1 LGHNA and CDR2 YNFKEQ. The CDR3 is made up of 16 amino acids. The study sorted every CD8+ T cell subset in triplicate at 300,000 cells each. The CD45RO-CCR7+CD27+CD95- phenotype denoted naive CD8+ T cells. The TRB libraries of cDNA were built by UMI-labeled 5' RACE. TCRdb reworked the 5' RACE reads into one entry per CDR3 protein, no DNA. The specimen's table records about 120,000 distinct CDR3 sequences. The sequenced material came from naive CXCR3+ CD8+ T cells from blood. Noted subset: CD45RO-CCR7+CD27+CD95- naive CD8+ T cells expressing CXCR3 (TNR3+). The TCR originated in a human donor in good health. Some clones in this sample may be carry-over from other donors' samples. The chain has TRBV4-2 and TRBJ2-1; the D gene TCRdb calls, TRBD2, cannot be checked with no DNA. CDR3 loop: CASSLGVLADYNEQFF.